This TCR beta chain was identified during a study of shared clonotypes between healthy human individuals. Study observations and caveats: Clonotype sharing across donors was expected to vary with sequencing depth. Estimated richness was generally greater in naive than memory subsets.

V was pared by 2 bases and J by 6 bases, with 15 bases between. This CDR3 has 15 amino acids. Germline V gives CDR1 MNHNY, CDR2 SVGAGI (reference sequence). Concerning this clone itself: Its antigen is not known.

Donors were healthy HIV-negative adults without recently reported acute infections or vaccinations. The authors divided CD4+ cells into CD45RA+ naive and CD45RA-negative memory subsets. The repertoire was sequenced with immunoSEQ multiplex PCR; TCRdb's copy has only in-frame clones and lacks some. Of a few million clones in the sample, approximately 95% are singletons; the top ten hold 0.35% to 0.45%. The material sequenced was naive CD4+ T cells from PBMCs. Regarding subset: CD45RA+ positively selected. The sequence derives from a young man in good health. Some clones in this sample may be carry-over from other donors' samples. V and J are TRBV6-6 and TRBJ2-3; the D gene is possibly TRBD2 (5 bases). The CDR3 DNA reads TGTGCCAGCAGTTACGCCAAACTCGGGATGGATACGCAGTATTTT. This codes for CASSYAKLGMDTQYF.